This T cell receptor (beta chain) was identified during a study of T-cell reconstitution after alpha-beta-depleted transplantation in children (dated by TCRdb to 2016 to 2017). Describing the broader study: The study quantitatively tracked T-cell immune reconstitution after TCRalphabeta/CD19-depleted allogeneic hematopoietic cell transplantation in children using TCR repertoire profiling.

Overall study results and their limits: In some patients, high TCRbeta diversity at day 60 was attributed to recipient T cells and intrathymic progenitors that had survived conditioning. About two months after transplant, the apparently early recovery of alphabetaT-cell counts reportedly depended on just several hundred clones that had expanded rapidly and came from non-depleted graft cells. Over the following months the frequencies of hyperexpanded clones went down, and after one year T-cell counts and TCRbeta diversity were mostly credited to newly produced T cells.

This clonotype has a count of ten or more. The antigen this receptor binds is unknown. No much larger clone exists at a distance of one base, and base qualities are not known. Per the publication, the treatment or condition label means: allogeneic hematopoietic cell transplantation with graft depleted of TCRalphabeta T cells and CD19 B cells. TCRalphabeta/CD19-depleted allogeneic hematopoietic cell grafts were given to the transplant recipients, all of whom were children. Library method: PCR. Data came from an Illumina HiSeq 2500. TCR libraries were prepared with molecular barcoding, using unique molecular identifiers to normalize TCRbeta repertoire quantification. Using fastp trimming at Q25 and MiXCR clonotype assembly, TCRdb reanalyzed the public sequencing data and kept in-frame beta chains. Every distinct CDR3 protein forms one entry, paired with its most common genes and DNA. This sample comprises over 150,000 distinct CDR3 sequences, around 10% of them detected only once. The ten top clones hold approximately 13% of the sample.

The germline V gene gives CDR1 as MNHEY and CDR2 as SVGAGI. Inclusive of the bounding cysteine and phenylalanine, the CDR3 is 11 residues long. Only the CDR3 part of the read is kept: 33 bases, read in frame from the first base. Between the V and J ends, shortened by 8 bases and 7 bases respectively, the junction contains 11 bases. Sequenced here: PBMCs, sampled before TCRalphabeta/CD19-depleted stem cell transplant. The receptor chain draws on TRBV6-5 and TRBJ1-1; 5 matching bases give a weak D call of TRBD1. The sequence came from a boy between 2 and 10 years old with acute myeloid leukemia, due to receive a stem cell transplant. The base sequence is TGTGCCAGCCGAACGGGGGTTGAAGCTTTCTTT. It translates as CASRTGVEAFF.